A single sample is the source of the 3 T cell receptor beta chains below, sequenced in a study of cytomegalovirus exposure and HLA in healthy donors. This PCR relied on a set of 60 Vbeta primers and 13 Jbeta primers. Libraries were prepared by immunoSEQ multiplex PCR; TCRdb keeps only in-frame clonotypes and omits some of them. The sample lists about 160,000 clones; approximately 81% were seen once. Sequencing was carried out using PBMCs. The receptors shown here come from a man between 45 and 60 years old in good health and CMV-seropositive.

The CDR3 DNA follows: TGTGCCAGCATCGCGGGGGGGAGTGCAGATACGCAGTATTTT. The encoded protein is CASIAGGSADTQYF. V gene TRBV5-4 combines with J gene TRBJ2-3, with 9 bases matching TRBD2. This CDR3 is built from 14 residues. Germline lookup yields CDR1 SGHNT and CDR2 YYREEE (reference sequence). The V gene end was trimmed by 6 bases and the J gene end by 4 bases; junction bases not matched to a gene: 6.

The CDR3 here is CASSNLGHSQTQYF. The CDR3 DNA is TGTGCCAGCAGTAACTTGGGACATAGTCAGACCCAGTACTTC. The genes are TRBV2 and TRBJ2-5; possibly TRBD1 for D (6 bases). Germline lookup yields CDR1 SNHLY and CDR2 FYNNEI. Trimming removed 5 bases from V and 6 bases from J, with 16 bases in between. The CDR3 is made up of 14 amino acids.

The chain combines TRBV10-3 with TRBJ2-1, with D tentatively TRBD2 (7 bases). Trimming stripped 3 bases from V and 9 bases from J, with 12 bases between. CDR3 size: 13 residues. Germline CDR1 ENHRY, CDR2 SYGVKD. CDR3 region: CAISERGGGEQFF. The CDR3 coding sequence is TGTGCCATCAGTGAAAGGGGAGGGGGTGAGCAGTTCTTC.